Presented here are 25 T cell receptor beta chains from one specimen sequenced in a study of control samples from healthy donors and cancer patients. Data came from immunoSEQ multiplex PCR; TCRdb stores just in-frame clones and leaves some out. The table shows under 200,000 clones, with 90% to 95% occurring only once. Specimen: blood. All receptors derive from a woman under 40 in good health.

This chain connects TRBV19 to TRBJ1-1, with 8 nucleotides matching TRBD1. The CDR3 is made up of 13 amino acids. Germline V gene lookup returns CDR1 LNHDA and CDR2 SQIVND (reference sequence). The V and J ends lost 6 bases and 4 bases, in that order; junction bases with no gene match: 4. The CDR3: CASRDRAGTEAFF. CDR3 bases: TGTGCCAGTAGGGACAGGGCCGGCACTGAAGCTTTCTTT.

The chain is built from TRBV5-1 and TRBJ2-5; 11 bases fit TRBD2. This CDR3 is built from 17 residues. V shed 0 bases, J shed 2 bases, and the junction held 6 bases outside the gene matches. Germline CDR1 SGHRS, CDR2 YFSETQ. In DNA form, the CDR3 reads TGCGCCAGCAGCTTGGGGATAGCGGGAGGGGAACAAGAGACCCAGTACTTC. Translation: CASSLGIAGGEQETQYF.

V is TRBV24-1 and J is TRBJ2-3; D gene unclear. The CDR3 is 13 residues long. V was pared by 0 bases and J by 4 bases, with 4 bases between. Germline loops: CDR1 KGHDR, CDR2 SFDVKD. DNA of the CDR3: TGTGCCACCAGTGATTTGCTAGCAGATACGCAGTATTTT. As protein: CATSDLLADTQYF.

V usage is TRBV6-5 and J usage is TRBJ1-5; D not resolved. V lost 4 bases to trimming and J lost 4 bases, with 11 bases between them. The CDR3 spans 14 residues. Germline V gene data show CDR1 as MNHEY and CDR2 as SVGAGI. DNA of the CDR3: TGTGCCAGCAGTTCTGGACGGGCGAATCAGCCCCAGCATTTT. It codes for CASSSGRANQPQHF.

The J gene is TRBJ2-2, the V gene TRBV9; 11 positions match TRBD1. Unmatched junction bases numbered 5, after V lost 3 bases and J lost 4 bases. The CDR3 is made up of 16 amino acids. Germline V gene data show CDR1 as SGDLS and CDR2 as YYNGEE. The chain's CDR3 is CASSGRDRGGTGELFF. The DNA for the CDR3 is TGTGCCAGCAGCGGCCGGGACAGGGGGGGCACCGGGGAGCTGTTTTTT.

This chain connects TRBV19 to TRBJ2-7, with D possibly being TRBD1 (6 bases). V lost 4 bases to trimming and J lost 4 bases, with 14 bases between them. The CDR3 totals 14 residues. Germline V gene lookup returns CDR1 LNHDA and CDR2 SQIVND (reference sequence). CDR3 in DNA: TGTGCCAGTAGTACCCTGGGACACCCTTACGAGCAGTACTTC. Its translation is CASSTLGHPYEQYF.

The genes are TRBV6-5 and TRBJ1-1, with D possibly matching TRBD1 (6 bases). This CDR3 spans 13 amino acids. Germline lookup yields CDR1 MNHEY and CDR2 SVGAGI. The V end lost 6 bases, the J end lost 0 bases, and 8 bases lay between the germline ends. CDR3 sequence reads: CASRTGMNTEAFF. The CDR3 bases are TGTGCCAGCAGGACAGGTATGAACACTGAAGCTTTCTTT.

The chain links TRBV5-1 to TRBJ2-6; D is uncertain. Deletions cut 2 bases from V and 0 bases from J, with 3 bases between. The CDR3 runs to 14 residues. Germline-derived CDR1 and CDR2 are SGHRS and YFSETQ. CDR3 sequence (DNA): TGCGCCAGCAGCTTCGACTCTGGGGCCAACGTCCTGACTTTC. Protein product: CASSFDSGANVLTF.

This chain uses TRBV11-2 with TRBJ2-3; 8 bases are a match to TRBD1. Germline trimming cut 3 bases from V and 5 bases from J; bases unmatched to any gene: 4. The CDR3 is made up of 14 amino acids. Germline values: CDR1 SGHAT, CDR2 FQNNGV. CDR3 nucleotides: TGTGCCAGCAGCTTGGACAGGGCCCAAGATACGCAGTATTTT. Amino acid sequence: CASSLDRAQDTQYF.

The sample holds a few counts of this clone. V gene TRBV6-4 combines with J gene TRBJ1-1; D is uncertain. The germline V gene has CDR1 MRHNA and CDR2 SNTAGT. V dropped 3 bases and J dropped 1 base, with 6 bases sitting between them. CDR3 length: 13 amino acids. CDR3 region: CASSEAENTEAFF. The CDR3, as DNA: TGTGCCAGCAGTGAGGCGGAGAACACTGAAGCTTTCTTT.

Worth noting for this clone: This specimen includes other DNA sequences encoding the same CDR3. J is TRBJ2-7 and V is TRBV12-3 or TRBV12-4; 9 nucleotides line up with TRBD2. This CDR3 comprises 13 residues. Trimming took 2 bases from V and 4 from J; bases not matched to a gene: 0. CDR3: CASSLTSGYEQYF. The DNA of the CDR3 is TGTGCCAGCAGTTTAACTAGCGGGTACGAGCAGTACTTC.

The chain has TRBV1 and TRBJ1-5; the table's D call of TRBD1 was not tested on the DNA. TRBV1 is described as a pseudogene. The CDR3 loop spans 15 amino acids. For the CDR3, the DNA is TGCACCAGCAGCCAAGATGGGAAGGGGAATCAGCCCCAGCATTTT. It codes for CTSSQDGKGNQPQHF.

J is TRBJ1-2 and V is TRBV5-1, with 8 bases identical to TRBD1. The CDR3 consists of 16 residues. Germline trimming cut 0 bases from V and 0 bases from J; bases unmatched to any gene: 4. Germline V CDR1 and CDR2: SGHRS, YFSETQ. CDR3 residues: CASSLVGQGANYGYTF. The CDR3 DNA follows: TGCGCCAGCAGCTTGGTTGGACAGGGAGCTAACTATGGCTACACCTTC.

V gene TRBV4-3 combines with J gene TRBJ1-2, with D tentatively TRBD1 (6 bases). Deletions cut 0 bases from V and 3 bases from J, with 14 bases between. Germline V lookup: CDR1 LGHNA, CDR2 YSLEER. There are 16 residues in the CDR3. The CDR3 DNA is TGCGCCAGCAGCCAAGAAGTGGCAGGGGCTGACTATGGCTACACCTTC. Amino acids: CASSQEVAGADYGYTF.

The V gene is TRBV13, the J gene TRBJ2-1; D perhaps matches TRBD2 (6 bases). The CDR3 extends over 14 amino acids. CDR1 is PRHDT and CDR2 is FYEKMQ in the germline V gene (reference sequence). Trimming shortened V by 5 bases and J by 4 bases, and 12 bases separated the two germline ends. The CDR3 nucleotides read TGTGCCAGCAGCCCGGGACTGTCGTACAATGAGCAGTTCTTC. Its translation is CASSPGLSYNEQFF.

The chain joins TRBV10-2 to TRBJ2-3, with D perhaps matching TRBD2 (6 bases). This CDR3 has 14 residues. CDR1 is WSHSY and CDR2 is SAAADI in the germline V gene. V shed 7 bases and J shed 0 bases, with 11 bases lying between them. The chain's CDR3 is CASILAGSTDTQYF. In DNA, the CDR3 is TGCGCCAGCATCCTCGCGGGAAGCACAGATACGCAGTATTTT.

V and J are TRBV7-7 and TRBJ2-5, with D tentatively TRBD2 (6 bases). V was trimmed by 3 bases and J by 1 base, leaving 6 bases between them. The germline V gene has CDR1 SSHAT and CDR2 FNYEAQ (reference sequence). The CDR3 is made up of 13 amino acids. Written as DNA, the CDR3 is TGTGCCAGCAGCTTCGGGGGCCAAGAGACCCAGTACTTC. Its protein is CASSFGGQETQYF.

J is TRBJ2-3 and V is TRBV4-3; unclear D gene. Germline values: CDR1 LGHNA, CDR2 YSLEER. Between the trimmed V and J ends, which lost 1 base and 4 bases, there was a span of 6 bases. The CDR3 is made up of 13 amino acids. As DNA, the CDR3 is TGCGCCAGCAGCCAAGGCCCCTCAGATACGCAGTATTTT. Residues: CASSQGPSDTQYF.

The rearrangement uses TRBV4-1 and TRBJ2-5; TRBD2 matches 8 bases. V lost 4 bases and J lost 2; bases outside the gene matches: 3. Germline CDR1 is MGHRA and CDR2 is YSYEKL. This CDR3 has 14 residues. The CDR3 nucleotides read TGCGCCAGCAGCCTGGGACTAGGACAAGAGACCCAGTACTTC. Translation: CASSLGLGQETQYF.

This clone was found once. This sequence joins TRBV3-1 (or the pseudogene TRBV3-2) and TRBJ1-4; D is perhaps TRBD1 (6 bases). The CDR3 length is 16 residues. V was pared by 3 bases and J by 3 bases, with 14 bases between. CDR1 and CDR2 from the germline V gene are LGHDT and YNNKEL (reference sequence). The CDR3 reads CASSHSGGASNEKLFF. CDR3 nucleotide sequence: TGTGCCAGCAGCCATTCTGGGGGCGCGTCTAATGAAAAACTGTTTTTT.

This chain joins TRBV7-6 and TRBJ2-1; weak D call: TRBD1 (5 bases). The V end was cut by 1 base, the J end by 6 bases, with 7 bases between. The CDR3 runs 13 residues. Germline V gene data show CDR1 as SGHVS and CDR2 as FNYEAQ. CDR3 region: CASSLGQINEQFF. Written as DNA, the CDR3 is TGTGCCAGCAGCTTAGGACAGATCAATGAGCAGTTCTTC. The full variable domain, completed using reference TRBV7-6 and TRBJ2-1, is GAGVSQSPRYKVTKRGQDVALRCDPISGHVSLYWYRQALGQGPEFLTYFNYEAQQDKSGLPNDRFSAERPEGSISTLTIQRTEQRDSAMYRCASSLGQINEQFFGPGTRLTVL.

V is TRBV19 and J is TRBJ2-5, with D tentatively TRBD2 (5 bases). The V gene's germline CDR1 is LNHDA and CDR2 SQIVND (reference sequence). V gave up 5 bases and J gave up 2 bases, with 9 bases separating them. CDR3 length: 13 residues. The DNA for the CDR3 is TGTGCCAGTAGTTTCCGGAGGCAAGAGACCCAGTACTTC. Translation gives CASSFRRQETQYF.

In DNA form, the CDR3 reads TGTGCCAGCAGTTACTCAGGGGGCTATAGCTATGGCTACACCTTC. It encodes CASSYSGGYSYGYTF. V is TRBV6-5 and J is TRBJ1-2, with 7 bases aligning to TRBD1. This CDR3 contains 15 residues. The V gene end was trimmed by 0 bases and the J gene end by 4 bases; junction bases not matched to a gene: 5. Germline CDR1 MNHEY, CDR2 SVGAGI.

This clone was counted a single time. The chain uses TRBV7-9 and TRBJ2-7; TRBD1 aligns across 10 bases. CDR1 and CDR2 from the germline V gene are SEHNR and FQNEAQ (reference sequence). The CDR3 spans 14 residues. Trimming took 3 bases from V and 6 from J; bases not matched to a gene: 5. CDR3 loop: CASSFLGQGSEQYF. In DNA, the CDR3 is TGTGCCAGCAGCTTCTTGGGACAGGGGTCCGAGCAGTACTTC.

The chain links TRBV15 to TRBJ2-1, with D unresolved. The germline V gene has CDR1 LNHNV and CDR2 YYDKDF (reference sequence). Trimming cost V 5 bases and J 2 bases, with 4 bases left between them. The CDR3 contains 12 residues. The CDR3 protein is CATSGAYNEQFF. DNA of the CDR3: TGTGCCACCAGCGGGGCCTACAATGAGCAGTTCTTC.